This T cell receptor (beta chain) was retrieved from a study of beta chain features in type 1 diabetes. Across the study: The samples had roughly 110,000,000 sorted cells examined in all.

Expressed TCRB transcripts were sequenced because the entire RNA isolate underwent reverse transcription. TCRdb's copy holds only in-frame clones and misses some; the assay was immunoSEQ multiplex PCR. Among hundreds of thousands of clones listed, 30% were seen once. Deletions cut 2 bases from V and 3 bases from J, with 11 bases between. The CDR3 is 14 amino acids. From germline, CDR1 is SGHTA and CDR2 FQGNSA. V gene TRBV7-2 combines with J gene TRBJ2-7, with D possibly being TRBD2 (5 bases). Material: naive CD4+ T cells from blood. The receptor was isolated from a man younger than 35 in good health. In DNA, the CDR3 is TGTGCCAGCAGCTTACTCGGGAAAAACTACGAGCAGTACTTC. Its protein is CASSLLGKNYEQYF.